The source of this T cell receptor (beta chain) is a study of shared clonotypes between healthy human individuals. About the research overall: The plates for each donor numbered three CD4 naive, three CD4 memory, two CD8 naive and one CD8 memory.

Some clones are missing from TCRdb's copy, which holds only in-frame ones; the method was immunoSEQ multiplex PCR. The repertoire holds about 1.5 million clones, with about 96% as singletons. CDR3 size: 15 residues. V lost 0 bases to trimming and J lost 6 bases; unmatched junction nucleotides: 7. CDR1 SEHNR and CDR2 FQNEAQ come from the germline V gene (reference sequence). This chain uses TRBV7-9 with TRBJ2-7; 8 nucleotides align to TRBD1. This clonotype was sampled from a man younger than 45 in good health. The sequencing input was naive CD4+ T cells sorted from blood. The subset is: CD45RA+ positively selected. As DNA, the CDR3 is TGTGCCAGCAGCTTAGCAGGTACAGGGGGAAGCGAGCAGTACTTC. Translated: CASSLAGTGGSEQYF.